The following is a T cell receptor (beta chain) sequence with its context. Its target is unknown. Diagnoses rested on clinical symptoms, serum thyroxine and TRAb, thyroid ultrasound and orbital computed tomography. Trimming took off 5 bases at V and 1 base at J, with 8 bases between the two ends. CDR1 is LGHNT and CDR2 is FRNRAP in the germline V gene. The CDR3 covers 13 residues. RNA transcripts served as the template for amplifying TCR beta CDR3 regions. HTBI primers drove first-round RT-PCR of the TCR CDR3. One entry per CDR3 protein results from TCRdb running MiXCR on the multiplex PCR reads. Among under 350,000 distinct CDR3 sequences, 15% to 20% were seen once, and the ten largest hold over 45%. This sample is part of a study of T cells in Graves' hyperthyroidism and ophthalmopathy. Study observations and caveats: Within blood appeared most thyroid clonotypes that had expanded above 0.001.

Material for sequencing was blood. The rearrangement joins TRBV12-5 to TRBJ1-1; D is unclear. The receptor's source is a woman aged 55-70 years with Graves' ophthalmopathy. In DNA form, the CDR3 reads TGTGCTAGTGGTCCCCCCTCGAACACTGAAGCTTTCTTT. Translating it yields CASGPPSNTEAFF.